This T cell receptor beta chain is from a study of neurological immune-mediated disorders. One entry per CDR3 protein, called by TCRdb with MiXCR from the 5' RACE reads. The sample holds tens of thousands of distinct CDR3 sequences, less than 5.5% seen once. This clonotype has a count of ten or more. The sample comprised PBMCs. The sequence derives from a man aged 18 to 29 with multiple sclerosis.

As DNA, the CDR3 is TGCAGTGCTATCACCGGGACAGACGCCGCCAGAGCTTTCTTT. Translating gives CSAITGTDAARAFF. This chain uses TRBV20-1 with TRBJ1-1; 7 bases agree with TRBD1. The CDR3 runs 14 residues. Germline assignment: CDR1 DFQATT and CDR2 SNEGSKA (reference sequence). V lost 4 bases and J lost 10; bases outside the gene matches: 15.